The clone carrying this T cell receptor (beta chain) was recorded a few times. The antigen remains unidentified. This specimen comes from a study of CD8+ T cells in alopecia areata. From alopecia areata patients, lesional scalp punch biopsies and peripheral blood were collected. PBMCs, the starting material, were the source of sorted CD4+ and CD8+ T cells. Isolated RNA was reverse transcribed into cDNA used as the sequencing template. Here immunoSEQ multiplex PCR was the method, and the copy in TCRdb shows in-frame clones only, minus some. The repertoire holds 100,000 to 120,000 clones, 50% to 60% seen once, with roughly a quarter in the top ten. This CDR3 comprises 13 residues. The germline V and J ends were trimmed by 7 bases and 1 base, with 10 bases remaining between them. The germline CDR1 and CDR2 sequences are SGHVS and FQNEAQ. Study findings and constraints: Lesional scalp, notably in alopecia totalis/universalis, had clonality above that of normal scalp. Scalp samples also contribute reads from the resident alphabeta T cells found in normal skin.

The genes are TRBV7-8 and TRBJ2-5; D not resolved. The receptor comes from a human donor with alopecia areata. The sequenced sample consisted of NKG2D-low CD8+ T cells sorted from blood. CDR3 nucleotides: TGTGCCAGCATCCCGGATCCCCAAGAGACCCAGTACTTC. This codes for CASIPDPQETQYF.